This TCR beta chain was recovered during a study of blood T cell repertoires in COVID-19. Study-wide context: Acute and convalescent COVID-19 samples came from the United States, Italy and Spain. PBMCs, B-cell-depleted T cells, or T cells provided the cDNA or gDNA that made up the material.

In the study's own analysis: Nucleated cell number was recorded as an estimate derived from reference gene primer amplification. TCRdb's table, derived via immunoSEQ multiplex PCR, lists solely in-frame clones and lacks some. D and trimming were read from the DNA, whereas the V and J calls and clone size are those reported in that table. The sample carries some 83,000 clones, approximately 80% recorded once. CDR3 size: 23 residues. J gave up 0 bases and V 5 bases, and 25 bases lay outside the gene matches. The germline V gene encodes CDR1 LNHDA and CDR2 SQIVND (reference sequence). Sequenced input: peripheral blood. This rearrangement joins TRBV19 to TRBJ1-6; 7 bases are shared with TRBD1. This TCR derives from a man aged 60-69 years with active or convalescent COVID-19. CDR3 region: CASSPKGWAPRQGLSSYNSPLHF. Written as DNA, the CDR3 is TGTGCCAGTAGTCCTAAGGGATGGGCCCCCCGACAGGGATTGAGCTCCTATAATTCACCCCTCCACTTT.